The present T cell receptor beta chain was sequenced within a study of shared clonotypes between healthy human individuals. Per germline, CDR1 MNHEY and CDR2 SMNVEV (reference sequence). This CDR3 spans 14 amino acids. V was pared by 4 bases and J by 2 bases, with 5 bases of the junction left unmatched. There were only Caucasian adults among the donors, and all lived in Nashville, Tennessee. Overall study findings and caveats: The genetic and exposure-history diversity represented was limited by few donors.

The sample holds one count of this clone. The antigen is undetermined. Several immunoSEQ plates held equal portions of the genomic DNA taken from each subset. Authors' processing steps: In the immunoSEQ data, sequences were junction-only and lacked quality scores, so filtering differed. This table comes from immunoSEQ multiplex PCR, and its TCRdb copy is limited to in-frame clones, with some not included. The D gene and trimming were derived from the DNA, and the V and J assignments and clone size from that table. Among some 490,000 clones listed, 65% to 85% were seen once. The sequence came from a woman aged 40 to 50 in good health. Some clones in this sample may be carry-over from other donors' samples. The V call is TRBV27, the J call TRBJ2-7, with TRBD2 identical over 7 bases. The sample comprised PBMCs. The CDR3 DNA reads TGTGCCAGCAGTTCCGTTGCGGGAGCCTACGAGCAGTACTTC. Amino acid sequence: CASSSVAGAYEQYF.